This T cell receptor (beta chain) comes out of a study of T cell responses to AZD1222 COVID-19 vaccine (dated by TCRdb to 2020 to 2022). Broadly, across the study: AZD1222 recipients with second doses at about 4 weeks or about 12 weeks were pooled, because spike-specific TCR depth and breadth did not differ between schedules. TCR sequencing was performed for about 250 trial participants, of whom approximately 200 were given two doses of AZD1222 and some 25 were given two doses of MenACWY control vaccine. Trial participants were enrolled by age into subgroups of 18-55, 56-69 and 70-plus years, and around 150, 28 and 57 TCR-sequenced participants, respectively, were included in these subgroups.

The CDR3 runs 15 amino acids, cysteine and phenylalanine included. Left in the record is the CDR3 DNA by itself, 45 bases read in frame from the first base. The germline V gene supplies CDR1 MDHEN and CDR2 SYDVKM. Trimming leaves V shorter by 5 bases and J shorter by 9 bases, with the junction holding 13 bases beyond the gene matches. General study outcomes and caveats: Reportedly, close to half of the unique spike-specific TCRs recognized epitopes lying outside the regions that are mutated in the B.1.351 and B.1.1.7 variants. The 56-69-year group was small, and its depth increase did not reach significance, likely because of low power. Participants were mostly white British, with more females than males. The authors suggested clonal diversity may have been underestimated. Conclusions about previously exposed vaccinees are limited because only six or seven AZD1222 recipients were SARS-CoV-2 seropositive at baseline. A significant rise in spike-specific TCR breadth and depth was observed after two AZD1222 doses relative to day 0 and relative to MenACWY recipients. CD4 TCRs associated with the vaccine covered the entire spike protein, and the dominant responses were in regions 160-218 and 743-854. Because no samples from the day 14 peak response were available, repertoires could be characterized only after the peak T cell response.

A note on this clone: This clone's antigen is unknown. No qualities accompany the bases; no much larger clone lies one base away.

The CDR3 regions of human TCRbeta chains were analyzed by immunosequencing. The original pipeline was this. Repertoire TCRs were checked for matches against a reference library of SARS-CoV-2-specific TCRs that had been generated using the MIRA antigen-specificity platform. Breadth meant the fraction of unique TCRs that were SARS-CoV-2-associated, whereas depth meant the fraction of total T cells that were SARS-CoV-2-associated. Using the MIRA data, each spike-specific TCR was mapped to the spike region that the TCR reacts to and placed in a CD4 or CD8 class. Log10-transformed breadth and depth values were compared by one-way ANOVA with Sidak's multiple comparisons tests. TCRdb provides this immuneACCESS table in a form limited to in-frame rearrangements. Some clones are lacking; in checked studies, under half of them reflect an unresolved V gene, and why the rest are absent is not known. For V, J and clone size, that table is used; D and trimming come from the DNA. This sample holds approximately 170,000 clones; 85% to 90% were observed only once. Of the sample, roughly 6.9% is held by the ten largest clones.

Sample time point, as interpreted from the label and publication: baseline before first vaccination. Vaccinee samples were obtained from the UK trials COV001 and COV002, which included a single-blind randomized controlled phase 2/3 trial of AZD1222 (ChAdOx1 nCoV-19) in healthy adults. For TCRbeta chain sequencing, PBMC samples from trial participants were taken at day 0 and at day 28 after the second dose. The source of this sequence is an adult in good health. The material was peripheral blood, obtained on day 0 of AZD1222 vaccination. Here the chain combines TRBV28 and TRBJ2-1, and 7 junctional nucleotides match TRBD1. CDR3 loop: CASSDPGQLFTEQFF. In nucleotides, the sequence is TGTGCCAGCAGTGACCCGGGACAGCTTTTTACTGAGCAGTTCTTC. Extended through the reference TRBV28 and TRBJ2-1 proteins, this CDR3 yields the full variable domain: DVKVTQSSRYLVKRTGEKVFLECVQDMDHENMFWYRQDPGLGLRLIYFSYDVKMKEKGDIPEGYSVSREKKERFSLILESASTNQTSMYLCASSDPGQLFTEQFFGPGTRLTVL.